These 23 T cell receptor beta chains came from one sample sequenced in a study of T cell responses to AZD1222 COVID-19 vaccine. TCRdb's copy holds only in-frame clones and misses some; the assay was immunoSEQ multiplex PCR. The sample yields 80,000 or so clones, approximately 90% seen once. Sequenced here: peripheral blood, sampled on day 0 of MenACWY control vaccination. These receptors were obtained from an adult in good health.

The chain recombines TRBV6-6 with TRBJ1-1; D uncertain. Trimming cost V 6 bases and J 2 bases, with 13 bases left between them. Germline V gene sequence: CDR1 MNHNY, CDR2 SVGAGI (reference sequence). The CDR3 is 14 amino acids. The CDR3 loop is CASSWTGFNTEAFF. For the CDR3, the DNA is TGTGCCAGCAGCTGGACGGGGTTTAACACTGAAGCTTTCTTT.

V is TRBV12-5 and J is TRBJ1-5; D remains ambiguous. V gave up 6 bases and J gave up 0 bases, with 6 bases separating them. The CDR3 has 13 amino acids. In germline, CDR1 is LGHNT, CDR2 FRNRAP. The CDR3 is CASGRDSNQPQHF. In DNA form, the CDR3 reads TGTGCTAGTGGCCGCGATAGCAATCAGCCCCAGCATTTT.

This clone occurred once. This chain links TRBV19 with TRBJ2-1, with 11 bases fitting TRBD1. V was clipped by 5 bases and J by 3 bases; unmatched bases: 3. CDR3 length equals 15 residues. Germline assignment: CDR1 LNHDA and CDR2 SQIVND (reference sequence). CDR3 sequence: CASSPGTGGYNEQFF. CDR3 in DNA: TGTGCCAGTAGTCCCGGGACAGGGGGCTACAATGAGCAGTTCTTC.

The J gene is TRBJ1-5, the V gene TRBV29-1; D gene ambiguous. Germline V gene lookup returns CDR1 SQVTM and CDR2 ANQGSEA. The CDR3 has 13 amino acids. V lost 6 bases to trimming and J lost 0 bases, with 9 bases between them. CDR3 DNA: TGCAGCGTCCGAGCTACTAGCAATCAGCCCCAGCATTTT. Amino acids: CSVRATSNQPQHF.

V gene TRBV2 combines with J gene TRBJ2-1; no clear D. CDR3 length: 15 residues. The germline V gene has CDR1 SNHLY and CDR2 FYNNEI. Trimming removed 4 bases at V and 2 bases at J, with 12 bases between. Written as DNA, the CDR3 is TGTGCCAGCAGTGCCGGGCCATTGGCCTACAATGAGCAGTTCTTC. It encodes CASSAGPLAYNEQFF.

The gene calls are TRBV3-1 (or the pseudogene TRBV3-2) and TRBJ2-2, with 8 bases aligning to TRBD2. The V and J ends lost 4 bases and 4 bases, in that order; junction bases with no gene match: 5. The CDR3 runs to 15 residues. In germline, CDR1 is LGHDT, CDR2 YNNKEL (reference sequence). CDR3 nucleotides: TGTGCCAGCAGCCCCGAGCGGGAGTTCACCGGGGAGCTGTTTTTT. It is translated as CASSPEREFTGELFF.

The V and J genes are TRBV2 and TRBJ2-5; TRBD1 might be the D (6 bases). The CDR3 runs 12 residues. Germline values: CDR1 SNHLY, CDR2 FYNNEI. Between the trimmed V and J ends, which lost 6 bases and 5 bases, there was a span of 10 bases. In DNA, the CDR3 is TGTGCCAGCAGCGCCCAGGGGGAGACCCAGTACTTC. Translated: CASSAQGETQYF.

This clone occurred a few times. The chain uses TRBV30 and TRBJ1-3; D gene unclear. V lost 3 bases and J lost 2, with 8 bases in between. The germline V gene has CDR1 GTSNPN and CDR2 SVGIG (reference sequence). The CDR3 is made up of 13 amino acids. The CDR3 DNA sequence: TGTGCCTGGAGGCTCGCTCCTGGAAACACCATATATTTT. Protein: CAWRLAPGNTIYF.

The sample holds a few counts of this clone. The J gene is TRBJ1-6, the V gene TRBV5-1; D is uncertain. CDR1 is SGHRS and CDR2 is YFSETQ in the germline V gene. CDR3 size: 15 residues. With 3 bases removed from V and 9 bases from J, the gap between germline ends came to 16 bases. DNA of the CDR3: TGCGCCAGCAGCTCTACGTCTCAAATGAGTTCACCCCTCCACTTT. Amino acids: CASSSTSQMSSPLHF.

J is TRBJ1-4 and V is TRBV27; tentative D call: TRBD1 (6 bases). This CDR3 region has 14 residues. Germline V gene sequence: CDR1 MNHEY, CDR2 SMNVEV (reference sequence). V dropped 5 bases and J dropped 8 bases, with 15 bases sitting between them. The CDR3 region has the DNA TGTGCCAGCAGTCGCTTGGGGGGCGGGGAAAAACTGTTTTTT. Translated, it gives CASSRLGGGEKLFF.

The CDR3: CASSASGRQNEQYF. The CDR3 DNA reads as TGTGCCAGCAGCGCTAGCGGGCGACAAAACGAGCAGTACTTC. The gene calls are TRBV7-2 and TRBJ2-7; 8 nucleotides line up with TRBD2. In germline, CDR1 is SGHTA, CDR2 FQGNSA. The CDR3 consists of 14 residues. J lost 5 bases, V lost 5 bases, and 8 bases had no gene match.

The CDR3 loop reads CASSHPRQGLGGYTF. CDR3 DNA: TGCGCCAGCAGCCATCCCAGACAGGGACTCGGCGGCTACACCTTC. This chain links TRBV4-1 with TRBJ1-2; 7 bases map to TRBD1. Germline V gives CDR1 MGHRA, CDR2 YSYEKL. Unmatched junction bases numbered 12, after V lost 3 bases and J lost 8 bases. The CDR3 is made up of 15 amino acids.

The gene calls are TRBV5-3 and TRBJ2-5; 8 positions agree with TRBD2. TRBV5-3 is filed as an ORF, its function uncertain. The CDR3 totals 15 residues. J gave up 5 bases and V 3 bases, and 9 bases lay outside the gene matches. CDR3 region: CARSYISGARETQYF. CDR3 nucleotide sequence: TGTGCCAGAAGCTATATTAGCGGGGCTCGCGAGACCCAGTACTTC.

The chain joins TRBV2 to TRBJ2-3, with D perhaps matching TRBD1 (6 bases). This CDR3 spans 15 amino acids. The V gene lost 2 bases and the J gene lost 1 base, with 10 bases spanning the gap. Germline CDR1 reads SNHLY; CDR2 reads FYNNEI. CDR3 residues: CASSESGDGTDTQYF. CDR3 DNA: TGTGCCAGCAGTGAATCAGGGGACGGCACAGATACGCAGTATTTT.

V usage is TRBV18 and J usage is TRBJ2-1; D not certain. CDR1 is KGHSH and CDR2 is LQKENI in the germline V gene. The CDR3 spans 15 residues. Trimming took 0 bases from V and 5 from J, leaving 11 bases between them. The DNA for the CDR3 is TGTGCCAGCTCACCACCTAATCCCCTCAACAATGAGCAGTTCTTC. Protein: CASSPPNPLNNEQFF.

This clone was recorded only once. CDR3 nucleotides: TGTGCCAGCAGTTACGGTTGGCGGAGAAATAATTCACCCCTCCACTTT. Protein: CASSYGWRRNNSPLHF. The chain links TRBV6-2 or TRBV6-3 to TRBJ1-6, with D hard to call. Germline CDR1 is MNHEY and CDR2 is SVGEGT. V was clipped by 2 bases and J by 5 bases, with 13 bases between them. This CDR3 has 16 residues.

This clone showed up just once. CDR3: CASSPGQEAFF. CDR3 bases: TGTGCCAGTAGTCCCGGACAGGAAGCTTTCTTT. The rearrangement uses TRBV19 and TRBJ1-1; D possibly corresponds to TRBD1 (6 bases). Trimming removed 5 bases from V and 8 bases from J, with 9 bases in between. Germline assignment: CDR1 LNHDA and CDR2 SQIVND (reference sequence). The length of the CDR3 is 11 residues.

This chain joins TRBV27 and TRBJ1-2, with a weak D call TRBD1 (5 bases). The CDR3 runs 13 residues. CDR1 and CDR2 from the germline V gene are MNHEY and SMNVEV (reference sequence). Trimming removed 0 bases from V and 3 bases from J, with 5 bases in between. The CDR3 DNA sequence: TGTGCCAGCAGTTTATCCAGGGACTATGGCTACACCTTC. Its translation is CASSLSRDYGYTF.

This sequence joins TRBV30 and TRBJ1-4; unclear D gene. V shed 0 bases and J shed 7 bases, with 12 bases lying between them. The CDR3 is 14 residues long. The germline gives CDR1 GTSNPN, CDR2 SVGIG (reference sequence). As DNA, the CDR3 is TGTGCCTGGAGTGTATATGGTATTAGTGAAAAACTGTTTTTT. Amino acid sequence: CAWSVYGISEKLFF. Supplemented by reference TRBV30 and TRBJ1-4, the full variable domain reads SQTIHQWPATLVQPVGSPLSLECTVEGTSNPNLYWYRQAAGRGLQLLFYSVGIGQISSEVPQNLSASRPQDRQFILSSKKLLLSDSGFYLCAWSVYGISEKLFFGSGTQLSVL.

This chain joins TRBV7-2 and TRBJ1-5; no reliable D call. Germline-derived CDR1 and CDR2 are SGHTA and FQGNSA. There are 13 residues in the CDR3. V was clipped by 5 bases and J by 7 bases, with 12 bases between them. The chain's CDR3 is CASSPDFSQPQHF. The CDR3 DNA sequence: TGTGCCAGCAGCCCCGATTTTAGCCAGCCCCAGCATTTT.

This chain joins TRBV11-2 and TRBJ1-5; D perhaps matches TRBD1 (5 bases). This CDR3 has 14 amino acids. Looked up from germline, CDR1 is SGHAT and CDR2 is FQNNGV. V gave up 3 bases and J gave up 0 bases, with 6 bases separating them. The CDR3: CASSFDSSNQPQHF. As DNA, the CDR3 is TGTGCCAGCAGCTTTGACAGTAGCAATCAGCCCCAGCATTTT.

The rearrangement uses TRBV5-6 and TRBJ2-4; TRBD1 matches at 9 bases. The CDR3 covers 14 residues. The V segment lost 4 bases and the J segment 6 bases; nucleotides outside the gene matches: 5. CDR1 SGHDT and CDR2 YYEEEE come from the germline V gene. CDR3 residues: CASSPGQGANIQYF. In DNA form, the CDR3 reads TGTGCCAGCAGCCCGGGACAGGGCGCAAACATTCAGTACTTC.

The chain has TRBV19 and TRBJ2-2; D uncertain. CDR1 is LNHDA, CDR2 SQIVND, per germline (reference sequence). Trimming pared 2 bases from V and 6 bases from J, leaving 13 bases between. This CDR3 comprises 15 residues. CDR3: CASSIMTGRPGELFF. Here the CDR3 DNA reads TGTGCCAGTAGTATAATGACCGGACGGCCCGGGGAGCTGTTTTTT. Supplemented by reference TRBV19 and TRBJ2-2, the full variable domain reads DGGITQSPKYLFRKEGQNVTLSCEQNLNHDAMYWYRQDPGQGLRLIYYSQIVNDFQKGDIAEGYSVSREKKESFPLTVTSAQKNPTAFYLCASSIMTGRPGELFFGEGSRLTVL.